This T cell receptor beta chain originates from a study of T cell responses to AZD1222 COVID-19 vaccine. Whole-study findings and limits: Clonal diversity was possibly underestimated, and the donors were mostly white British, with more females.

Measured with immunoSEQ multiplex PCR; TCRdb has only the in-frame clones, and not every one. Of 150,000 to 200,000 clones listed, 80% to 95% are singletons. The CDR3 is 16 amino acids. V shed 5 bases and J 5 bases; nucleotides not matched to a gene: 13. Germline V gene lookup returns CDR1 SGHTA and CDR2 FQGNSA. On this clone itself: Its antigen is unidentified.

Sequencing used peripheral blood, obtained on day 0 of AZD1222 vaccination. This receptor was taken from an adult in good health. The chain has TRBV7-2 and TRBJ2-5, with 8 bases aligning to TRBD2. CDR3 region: CASSQGAGAPGETQYF. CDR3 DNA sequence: TGTGCCAGCAGCCAAGGAGCGGGAGCCCCGGGGGAGACCCAGTACTTC. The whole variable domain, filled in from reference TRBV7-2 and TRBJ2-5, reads GAGVSQSPSNKVTEKGKDVELRCDPISGHTALYWYRQSLGQGLEFLIYFQGNSAPDKSGLPSDRFSAERTGGSVSTLTIQRTQQEDSAVYLCASSQGAGAPGETQYFGPGTRLLVL.